This T cell receptor beta chain is drawn from a study of CD8 T cell repertoires and HIV-1 epitope variants (dated by TCRdb to the early 2020s). General notes on the study: T cells were stimulated in separate culture wells with each of twenty-five peptides representing autologous and known Gag and Nef epitope variants. The epitopes tested covered three Gag epitope families plus Nef HW9 and YT9. The cultures were grown for about nine days in IMDM with gentamicin, and half of the media was changed on days 3 and 7 with IL-2, IL-7 and IL-15 added. Using the EasySep Human T Cell Enrichment Kit, T cells were enriched and then co-cultured with an equal number of autologous T cell-negative cells acting as antigen-presenting cells. Running each culture condition in triplicate, except for one peptide done in duplicate, gave a total of approximately 83 T cell cultures. The control conditions were a CMV, EBV and flu peptide pool, the Ebola AY9 epitope as a negative control, and a well with no peptide. A 1M T cell aliquot was kept as an uncultured baseline condition, separate from the 80 or so T cell cultures.

Sequencing of TCR beta CDR3 regions was performed at survey depth on the immunoSEQ platform. The QIAamp DNA micro kit was used to extract genomic DNA from every cultured and uncultured CD8+ T cell population. Concerning the study's data processing: Samples with under 5,000 productive reads were excluded, and this exclusion removed about 7% of the roughly 75 HIV peptide-stimulated cultures. Sequences were trimmed to CDR3 by a MANAFEST web app, and nonproductive sequences, CDR3s under 5 amino acids, and sequences not starting with C or ending with F/W were removed. Antigen-specific clonotypes had to expand in at least 2 of 3 replicates versus no-peptide control at FDR 0.01, only within one epitope family. In addition, a specific clonotype needed a frequency at least fivefold higher than in wells stimulated with peptides from other epitope families. In its TCRdb copy, this immuneACCESS table keeps in-frame sequences only and misses some clones. Where compared with another copy, unresolved V genes explain less than half of these, and the others have no known cause. D and trimming come from the DNA, and the V and J calls and clone size come from that table. The table for this sample lists 7,000 to 7,500 clones; 60% to 75% of them were counted only once. Jointly, the top ten make up around 42% of the sample.

Trimming takes 1 base from V and 5 bases from J, and the germline ends sit 6 bases apart. Sequences LGHNA (CDR1) and YNFKEQ (CDR2) are obtained from the germline V gene. The CDR3 numbers 13 residues from cysteine through phenylalanine. The CDR3 DNA has 39 bases and is translated from base 1. The EasySep Human CD8+ T Cell Enrichment Kit was used on day 10 to isolate CD8+ T cells from every culture. Notes on this clone: This clone's antigen is unknown. No much larger clone exists at a distance of one base, and base qualities are not known.

General study outcomes and caveats: The assay identified only TCR beta chains and indicated proliferation to antigen, not T cell function or cytokine profile. About five clonotypes recognized the Nef KF9 family and one clonotype recognized the HW9 family, while no responses were seen to the TAALDMSHF plasma variant. Nine or ten antigen-specific TCR beta clonotypes were identified, and about 6 of them appeared cross-reactive for autologous or known escape epitope variants.

This TCR was sampled from a male donor with HIV. The V and J genes are TRBV4-2 and TRBJ2-1; confidence is insufficient to name the D gene. Source material: cultured CD8+ T cells derived from PBMCs. The CDR3 protein sequence reads: CASSQVAHNEQFF. Read as DNA, the sequence is TGTGCCAGCAGCCAAGTGGCCCACAATGAGCAGTTCTTC.